The 28 T cell receptor beta chains reported below all come from one sample, sequenced in a study of long-term antiretroviral therapy in people with HIV. Version v3.0 of the immunoSEQ assay was performed at survey level. The assay was immunoSEQ multiplex PCR, and TCRdb's table has in-frame clones only and misses some. The sample shows about 21,000 clones, approximately 84% of them seen only once. The source material was unsorted PBMCs, sampled 0.5 years after starting antiretroviral therapy. The receptors here all came from a man aged 18-30 years with HIV.

This clone was found a few times. The chain is built from TRBV7-2 and TRBJ1-5; possibly TRBD1 for D (6 bases). V was clipped by 6 bases and J by 0 bases, with 9 bases between them. Germline V gene lookup returns CDR1 SGHTA and CDR2 FQGNSA. The CDR3 length is 14 residues. The DNA for the CDR3 is TGTGCCAGCAGGGCAGGGGATAGCAATCAGCCCCAGCATTTT. Translating it yields CASRAGDSNQPQHF.

J is TRBJ1-3 and V is TRBV4-2; D not certain. The CDR3 is 17 amino acids. Germline V CDR1 and CDR2: LGHNA, YNFKEQ. The V end was cut by 1 base, the J end by 1 base, with 14 bases between. The CDR3 sequence is CASSQVGVGRSGNTIYF. The CDR3 nucleotides are TGTGCCAGCAGCCAAGTGGGAGTCGGCCGGTCTGGAAACACCATATATTTT.

This clone was counted a few times. The chain links TRBV28 to TRBJ1-5; D remains unclear. Germline CDR1 is MDHEN and CDR2 is SYDVKM. The V end was cut by 3 bases, the J end by 5 bases, with 20 bases between. CDR3 length: 17 amino acids. Here the CDR3 DNA reads TGTGCCAGCAGTTTCCCCCTTACAGTGATGGAGCATCAGCCCCAGCATTTT. Residues: CASSFPLTVMEHQPQHF. The full variable domain, rest sourced from reference TRBV28 and TRBJ1-5, is DVKVTQSSRYLVKRTGEKVFLECVQDMDHENMFWYRQDPGLGLRLIYFSYDVKMKEKGDIPEGYSVSREKKERFSLILESASTNQTSMYLCASSFPLTVMEHQPQHFGDGTRLSIL.

This chain joins TRBV19 and TRBJ1-2; D is perhaps TRBD1 (6 bases). This CDR3 has 13 amino acids. Trimming shortened V by 3 bases and J by 8 bases, and 13 bases separated the two germline ends. Germline V gene data show CDR1 as LNHDA and CDR2 as SQIVND (reference sequence). CDR3 in DNA: TGTGCCAGTAGTATCGGGGCTACAGGGGGCTACACCTTC. Protein: CASSIGATGGYTF.

The rearrangement links TRBV11-1 to TRBJ1-2, with 8 nucleotides matching TRBD1. The CDR3 spans 13 residues. The V segment lost 4 bases and the J segment 8 bases; nucleotides outside the gene matches: 6. Germline values: CDR1 SGHAT, CDR2 FQDESV (reference sequence). The CDR3 bases are TGTGCCAGCAGCTACCAGGGGGCGCGAGGCTACACCTTC. It is translated as CASSYQGARGYTF.

The J gene is TRBJ1-1, the V gene TRBV30, with 7 bases identical to TRBD1. Unmatched junction bases numbered 18, after V lost 5 bases and J lost 0 bases. The CDR3 totals 18 residues. Germline loops: CDR1 GTSNPN, CDR2 SVGIG (reference sequence). The CDR3 DNA reads TGTGCCTGGTTCAGTTGGGACAGTGGGGTGGCCATGAACACTGAAGCTTTCTTT. Its protein product is CAWFSWDSGVAMNTEAFF.

The chain carries TRBV7-9 and TRBJ1-4, with D possibly matching TRBD1 (6 bases). Between the trimmed V and J ends, which lost 1 base and 5 bases, there was a span of 14 bases. CDR1 and CDR2 from the germline V gene are SEHNR and FQNEAQ (reference sequence). CDR3 length equals 16 residues. CDR3 coding DNA: TGTGCCAGCAGCTTAGGCTGGGGGGGCATGAATGAAAAACTGTTTTTT. Amino acid sequence: CASSLGWGGMNEKLFF.

The chain couples TRBV7-9 to TRBJ2-1, with 11 positions matching TRBD2. CDR1 is SEHNR, CDR2 FQNEAQ, per germline (reference sequence). The J segment lost 9 bases and the V segment lost 1 base, leaving 5 bases of the junction unmatched. The CDR3 is made up of 15 amino acids. The CDR3 coding sequence is TGTGCCAGCAGCTTAGTAACTAGCGGGAGCCCTGAGCAGTTCTTC. Translated: CASSLVTSGSPEQFF.

V is TRBV7-9 and J is TRBJ2-7; D is uncertain. CDR1 is SEHNR, CDR2 FQNEAQ, per germline (reference sequence). The CDR3 sequence is 14 residues long. Trimming pared 5 bases from V and 3 bases from J, leaving 14 bases between. CDR3 amino acids: CASSRAEKIYEQYF. The CDR3 DNA follows: TGTGCCAGCAGCAGGGCCGAAAAAATCTACGAGCAGTACTTC.

The chain employs TRBV6-1 and TRBJ1-5; a weak D match, TRBD1 (6 bases). The CDR3 totals 14 residues. The germline V and J ends were trimmed by 3 bases and 4 bases, with 10 bases remaining between them. Germline V gives CDR1 MNHNS, CDR2 SASEGT. CDR3 coding DNA: TGTGCCAGCAGTGAGGGGACAAAGAATCAGCCCCAGCATTTT. Translated: CASSEGTKNQPQHF.

A few counts support this clone. The CDR3 spells CASSHRSQADSPLHF. CDR3 nucleotide sequence: TGTGCCAGTTCCCACCGGTCCCAGGCGGATTCACCCCTCCACTTT. The rearrangement uses TRBV11-2 and TRBJ1-6; no definite D call. The V end was cut by 9 bases, the J end by 8 bases, with 20 bases between. CDR1 and CDR2 (germline): SGHAT, FQNNGV. This CDR3 contains 15 residues.

The chain uses TRBV7-2 and TRBJ2-7; 7 bases are shared with TRBD1. The ends lost 4 bases at V and 3 bases at J; junction bases unmatched: 6. Germline V lookup: CDR1 SGHTA, CDR2 FQGNSA. This CDR3 is 14 amino acids long. The CDR3 DNA sequence: TGTGCCAGCAGCTCAAAGACAGGGAACTACGAGCAGTACTTC. It is translated as CASSSKTGNYEQYF.

The chain has TRBV21-1 and TRBJ1-1; the D call TRBD1 from the table was never checked on the DNA. TRBV21-1 is classified as a pseudogene. There are 14 residues in the CDR3. CDR3 residues: CASTRAGMNTEAFF. CDR3 bases: TGTGCCAGCACTCGAGCAGGGATGAACACTGAAGCTTTCTTT.

The chain combines TRBV29-1 with TRBJ2-2; D may be TRBD2 (6 bases). The V gene's germline CDR1 is SQVTM and CDR2 ANQGSEA. The CDR3 extends over 16 amino acids. Trimming removed 5 bases from V and 1 base from J, with 17 bases in between. CDR3 nucleotide sequence: TGCAGCGTTACCCATACTGGGAGGCGGAACACCGGGGAGCTGTTTTTT. Translated, it gives CSVTHTGRRNTGELFF.

There are a few counts of this clone. V is TRBV6-5 and J is TRBJ2-7; the D gene is possibly TRBD2 (6 bases). Per the germline V gene, CDR1 is MNHEY and CDR2 is SVGAGI. The CDR3 is 13 amino acids. V gave up 7 bases and J gave up 3 bases, with 13 bases separating them. CDR3 amino acids: CASTQGLDYEQYF. The CDR3 coding sequence is TGTGCCAGCACCCAGGGACTCGACTACGAGCAGTACTTC.

This sequence joins TRBV7-9 and TRBJ2-7; 8 nucleotides agree with TRBD1. Germline CDR1 is SEHNR and CDR2 is FQNEAQ (reference sequence). V lost 0 bases, J lost 2 bases, and 6 bases stayed unmatched. CDR3 length: 16 amino acids. CDR3 DNA: TGTGCCAGCAGCTTAGCGAGAGGGACAGGAACCTACGAGCAGTACTTC. Translating gives CASSLARGTGTYEQYF.

The chain combines TRBV11-3 with TRBJ2-1; D is ambiguous. Germline V gives CDR1 SGHNT, CDR2 YENEEA. The CDR3 is 16 amino acids. The V end lost 5 bases, the J end lost 6 bases, and 20 bases lay between the germline ends. The CDR3, as DNA: TGTGCCAGCAGCCTAAATCCGCGAGGAGAGTTCAATGAGCAGTTCTTC. It yields the protein CASSLNPRGEFNEQFF.

This chain uses TRBV5-4 with TRBJ1-6; D uncertain. Germline lookup yields CDR1 SGHNT and CDR2 YYREEE (reference sequence). The CDR3 has 17 residues. V lost 2 bases and J 0 bases, leaving 12 bases between the germline ends. CDR3 sequence reads: CASSLAGKSSYNSPLHF. The CDR3 nucleotides read TGTGCCAGCAGCTTAGCAGGCAAGAGCTCCTATAATTCACCCCTCCACTTT.

This clone came up a few times. This sequence joins TRBV30 and TRBJ1-2, with D unresolved. V shed 0 bases and J shed 6 bases, with 14 bases lying between them. Germline values: CDR1 GTSNPN, CDR2 SVGIG (reference sequence). CDR3 size: 14 residues. The CDR3 sequence: CAWSVGRSFNGYTF. DNA of the CDR3: TGTGCCTGGAGTGTCGGGCGATCGTTTAATGGCTACACCTTC.

This clone was observed a single time. This rearrangement joins TRBV5-1 to TRBJ1-1; D is perhaps TRBD1 (6 bases). V shed 2 bases and J shed 3 bases, with 11 bases lying between them. Germline CDR1 reads SGHRS; CDR2 reads YFSETQ. The CDR3 has 14 residues. In nucleotides, the CDR3 is TGCGCCAGCAGCTTCAGGGGTTGGGACACTGAAGCTTTCTTT. This codes for CASSFRGWDTEAFF. The full variable domain, its missing parts supplied by reference TRBV5-1 and TRBJ1-1, is KAGVTQTPRYLIKTRGQQVTLSCSPISGHRSVSWYQQTPGQGLQFLFEYFSETQRNKGNFPGRFSGRQFSNSRSEMNVSTLELGDSALYLCASSFRGWDTEAFFGQGTRLTVV.

The chain is built from TRBV19 and TRBJ1-5; D is undetermined. This CDR3 has 13 amino acids. V was shortened by 9 bases and J by 7 bases, with 16 bases between the two germline ends. The germline CDR1 and CDR2 sequences are LNHDA and SQIVND (reference sequence). DNA of the CDR3: TGTGCCAGCAGGACGGTTGGCGGGCAGCCCCAGCATTTT. As protein: CASRTVGGQPQHF.

V and J are TRBV7-9 and TRBJ2-5, with D uncertain. The CDR3 is made up of 14 amino acids. The germline V gene has CDR1 SEHNR and CDR2 FQNEAQ (reference sequence). With 4 bases removed from V and 3 bases from J, the gap between germline ends came to 12 bases. The CDR3 loop reads CASSSVVNEETQYF. CDR3 nucleotides: TGTGCCAGCAGCTCTGTAGTCAATGAAGAGACCCAGTACTTC.

This chain links TRBV19 with TRBJ1-5, with D tentatively TRBD1 (6 bases). Germline CDR1 reads LNHDA; CDR2 reads SQIVND (reference sequence). The V end lost 9 bases, the J end lost 0 bases, and 15 bases lay between the germline ends. CDR3 size: 15 residues. The CDR3 bases are TGTGCCAGCCAAACCACAGGGTATAGCAATCAGCCCCAGCATTTT. Its translation is CASQTTGYSNQPQHF.

V usage is TRBV28 and J usage is TRBJ2-7; tentatively, D is TRBD1 (6 bases). This CDR3 is built from 15 residues. V was shortened by 5 bases and J by 0 bases, with 14 bases between the two germline ends. The germline V gene encodes CDR1 MDHEN and CDR2 SYDVKM. The CDR3 bases are TGTGCCAGCAGTACCTACAGGGCGGGCTCCTACGAGCAGTACTTC. Its protein is CASSTYRAGSYEQYF.

The sample holds one count of this clone. This sequence joins TRBV9 and TRBJ1-5; 7 nucleotides align to TRBD1. The CDR3 runs to 13 residues. The V segment lost 4 bases and the J segment 5 bases; nucleotides outside the gene matches: 3. The germline V gene encodes CDR1 SGDLS and CDR2 YYNGEE. The CDR3 DNA reads as TGTGCCAGCAGCCTAGGACAGGATCAGCCCCAGCATTTT. Translated, it gives CASSLGQDQPQHF.

The chain uses TRBV9 and TRBJ2-7; D call uncertain. Germline loops: CDR1 SGDLS, CDR2 YYNGEE. The germline V and J ends were trimmed by 0 bases and 1 base, with 11 bases remaining between them. The CDR3 totals 15 residues. DNA for the CDR3: TGTGCCAGCAGCGTAGGAATAGGACCTTCCTACGAGCAGTACTTC. It codes for CASSVGIGPSYEQYF. Full variable domain (remainder filled in from reference TRBV9 and TRBJ2-7): DSGVTQTPKHLITATGQRVTLRCSPRSGDLSVYWYQQSLDQGLQFLIQYYNGEERAKGNILERFSAQQFPDLHSELNLSSLELGDSALYFCASSVGIGPSYEQYFGPGTRLTVT.

The chain is built from TRBV9 and TRBJ1-1, with D tentatively TRBD1 (6 bases). CDR3 length equals 14 residues. Germline values: CDR1 SGDLS, CDR2 YYNGEE. The ends were cut back, 2 bases at V and 4 bases at J, with 12 bases in the middle. The CDR3 DNA sequence: TGTGCCAGCAGCGTGAGGGGGGCCCGCACTGAAGCTTTCTTT. Protein sequence: CASSVRGARTEAFF. Supplemented by reference TRBV9 and TRBJ1-1, the full variable domain reads DSGVTQTPKHLITATGQRVTLRCSPRSGDLSVYWYQQSLDQGLQFLIQYYNGEERAKGNILERFSAQQFPDLHSELNLSSLELGDSALYFCASSVRGARTEAFFGQGTRLTVV.

The J gene is TRBJ2-1, the V gene TRBV9, with 7 bases matching TRBD2. V gave up 3 bases and J gave up 5 bases; unmatched junction bases: 17. The CDR3 is made up of 18 amino acids. Germline V gives CDR1 SGDLS, CDR2 YYNGEE. In nucleotides, the CDR3 is TGTGCCAGCAGCGCGAGGGCTTGGGGCGGGGGAGAGAACAATGAGCAGTTCTTC. It is translated as CASSARAWGGGENNEQFF.